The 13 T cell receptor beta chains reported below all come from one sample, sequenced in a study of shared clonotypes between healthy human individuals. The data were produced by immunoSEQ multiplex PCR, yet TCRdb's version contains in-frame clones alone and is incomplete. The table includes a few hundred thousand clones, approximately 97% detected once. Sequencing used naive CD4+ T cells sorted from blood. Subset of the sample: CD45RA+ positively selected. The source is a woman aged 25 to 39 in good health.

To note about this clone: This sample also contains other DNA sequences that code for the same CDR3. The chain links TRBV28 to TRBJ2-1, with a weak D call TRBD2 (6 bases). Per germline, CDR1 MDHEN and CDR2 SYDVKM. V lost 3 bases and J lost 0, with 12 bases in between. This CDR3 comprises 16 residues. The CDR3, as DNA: TGTGCCAGCAGTTTGGGGGGACTCTCCTCCTACAATGAGCAGTTCTTC. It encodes CASSLGGLSSYNEQFF.

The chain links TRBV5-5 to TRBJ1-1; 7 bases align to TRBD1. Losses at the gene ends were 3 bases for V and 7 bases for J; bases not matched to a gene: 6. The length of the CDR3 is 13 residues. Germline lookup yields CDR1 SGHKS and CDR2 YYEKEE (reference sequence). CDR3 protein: CASSWMGTVEAFF. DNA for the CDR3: TGTGCCAGCAGCTGGATGGGGACAGTTGAAGCTTTCTTT.

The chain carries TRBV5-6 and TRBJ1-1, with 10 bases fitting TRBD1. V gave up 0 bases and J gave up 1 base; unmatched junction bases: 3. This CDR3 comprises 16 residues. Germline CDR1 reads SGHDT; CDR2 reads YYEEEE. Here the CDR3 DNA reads TGTGCCAGCAGCTTGGACGGACAGGGGGAGAACACTGAAGCTTTCTTT. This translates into CASSLDGQGENTEAFF.

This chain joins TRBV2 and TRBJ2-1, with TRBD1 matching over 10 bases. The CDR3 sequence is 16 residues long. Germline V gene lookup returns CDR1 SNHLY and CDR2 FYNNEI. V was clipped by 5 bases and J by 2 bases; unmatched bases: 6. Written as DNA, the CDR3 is TGTGCCAGCAGTAGGGACAGGGGACCCACCTACAATGAGCAGTTCTTC. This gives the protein CASSRDRGPTYNEQFF.

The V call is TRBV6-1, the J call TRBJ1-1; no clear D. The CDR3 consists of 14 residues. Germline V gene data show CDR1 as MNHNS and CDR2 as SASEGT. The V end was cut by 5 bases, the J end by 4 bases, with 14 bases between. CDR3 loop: CASSLHWAATEAFF. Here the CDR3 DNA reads TGTGCCAGCAGTCTTCACTGGGCAGCCACTGAAGCTTTCTTT.

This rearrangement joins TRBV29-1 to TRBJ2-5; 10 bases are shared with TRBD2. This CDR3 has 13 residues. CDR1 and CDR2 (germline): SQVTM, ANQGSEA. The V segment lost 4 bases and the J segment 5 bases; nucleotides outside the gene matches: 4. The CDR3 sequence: CSVGSSGSETQYF. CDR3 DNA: TGCAGCGTTGGGTCTAGCGGGAGTGAGACCCAGTACTTC.

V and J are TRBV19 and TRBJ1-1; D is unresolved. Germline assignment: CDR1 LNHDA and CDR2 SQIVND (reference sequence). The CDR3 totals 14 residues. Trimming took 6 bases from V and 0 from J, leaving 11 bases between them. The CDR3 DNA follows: TGTGCCAGTAGCCCCCCGATAGTGAACACTGAAGCTTTCTTT. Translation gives CASSPPIVNTEAFF.

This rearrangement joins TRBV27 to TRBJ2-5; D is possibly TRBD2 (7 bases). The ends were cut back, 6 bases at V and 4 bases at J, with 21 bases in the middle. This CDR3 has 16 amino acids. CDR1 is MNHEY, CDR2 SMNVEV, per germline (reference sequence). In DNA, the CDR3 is TGTGCCAGCAGCAGAGGGGGGAGGGCCCTCACAGAGACCCAGTACTTC. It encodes CASSRGGRALTETQYF.

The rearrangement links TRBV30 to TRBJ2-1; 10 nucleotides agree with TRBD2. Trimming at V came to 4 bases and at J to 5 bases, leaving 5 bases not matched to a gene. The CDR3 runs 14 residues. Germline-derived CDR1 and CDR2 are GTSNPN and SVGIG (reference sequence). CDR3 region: CAWMGLARHNEQFF. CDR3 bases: TGTGCCTGGATGGGACTAGCGCGCCACAATGAGCAGTTCTTC.

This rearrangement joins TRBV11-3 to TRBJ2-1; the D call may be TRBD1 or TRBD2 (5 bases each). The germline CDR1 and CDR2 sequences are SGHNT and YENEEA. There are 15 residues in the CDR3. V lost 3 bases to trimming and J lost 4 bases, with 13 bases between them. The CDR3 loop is CASSFGGVGYNEQFF. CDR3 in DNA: TGTGCCAGCAGCTTTGGGGGAGTTGGGTACAATGAGCAGTTCTTC.

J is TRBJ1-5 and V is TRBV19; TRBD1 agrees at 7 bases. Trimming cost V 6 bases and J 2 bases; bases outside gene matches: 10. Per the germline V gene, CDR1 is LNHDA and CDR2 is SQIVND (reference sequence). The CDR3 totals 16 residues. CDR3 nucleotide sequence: TGTGCCAGTAGACGGACAGGCCGTGAGGGCAATCAGCCCCAGCATTTT. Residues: CASRRTGREGNQPQHF.

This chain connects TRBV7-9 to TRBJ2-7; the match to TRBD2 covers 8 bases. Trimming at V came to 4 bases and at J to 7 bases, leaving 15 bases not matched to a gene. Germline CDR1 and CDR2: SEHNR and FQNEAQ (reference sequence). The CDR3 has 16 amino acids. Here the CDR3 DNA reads TGTGCCAGCAGCTCCCCCCGGGGGGGCGGGGAGCGGGAGCAGTACTTC. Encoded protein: CASSSPRGGGEREQYF. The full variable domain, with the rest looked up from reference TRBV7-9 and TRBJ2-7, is DTGVSQNPRHKITKRGQNVTFRCDPISEHNRLYWYRQTLGQGPEFLTYFQNEAQLEKSRLLSDRFSAERPKGSFSTLEIQRTEQGDSAMYLCASSSPRGGGEREQYFGPGTRLTVT.

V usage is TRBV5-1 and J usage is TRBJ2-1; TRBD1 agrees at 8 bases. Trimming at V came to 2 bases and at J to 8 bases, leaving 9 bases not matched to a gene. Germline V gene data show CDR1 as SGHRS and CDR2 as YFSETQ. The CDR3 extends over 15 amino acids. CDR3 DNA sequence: TGCGCCAGCAGCTTCGGACAGGGAACTGTGGATGAGCAGTTCTTC. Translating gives CASSFGQGTVDEQFF.